Listed below are T cell receptor beta chains from one sample, sequenced in a study of blood T cells in healthy people across ages. TCRdb recomputed calls from the 5' RACE reads with MiXCR, one row per CDR3 protein. The table includes 750,000 to 950,000 distinct CDR3 sequences, about a quarter detected once. The same sample was also used in a study of T cells of mothers and their children.

Sequences were obtained from blood. All receptors derive from a boy younger than 18 in good health. CDR3s include the opening cysteine and the closing phenylalanine or tryptophan. Clone size is shown for a subset of rows, as once, few, many or a class of expanded clone.

cdr3_length clone_size j_call v_call cdr3_aa
14 - TRBJ2-3 TRBV29-1 CSVEPGTAADTQYF
17 - TRBJ2-1 TRBV11-2 CASSLERLAGGYNEQFF
16 few TRBJ1-4 TRBV7-9 CASSSVGTAANEKLFF
15 few TRBJ2-2 TRBV11-3 CASSLDAGNTGELFF
15 - TRBJ2-4 TRBV9 CTSSVAPGLAGLQYF
14 few TRBJ1-4 TRBV7-6 CASSWDPAGEKLFF
14 - TRBJ2-3 TRBV20-1 CSAREKNRRDTQYF
15 few TRBJ2-1 TRBV7-3 CASSLTFGGRNEQFF
12 - TRBJ1-5 TRBV25-1 CASSELDQLQHF
13 few TRBJ2-7 TRBV3-1 CASSLGHAYEQYF
18 - - TRBV5-4 CASSLASGGPNERHEQFF
14 - TRBJ2-6 TRBV12-3/TRBV12-4 CASARGAGANVLTF
14 - TRBJ1-4 TRBV7-9 CASSLVRAGEKLFF
17 many TRBJ2-7 TRBV28 CASSFPQGVPPPYEQYF
15 - TRBJ2-2 TRBV3-1 CASSLGTRNTGELFF
18 few TRBJ2-6 TRBV19 CASSTPGQGLSGANVLTF
17 few - TRBV28 CASSRGPRLLTTYEQYF
14 - TRBJ1-2 TRBV4-1 CASSEGGANYGYTF
16 few TRBJ1-5 TRBV12-3/TRBV12-4 CASSARVSGGNQPQHF
13 - TRBJ2-7 TRBV20-1 CSARGWSSYEQYF
13 few TRBJ1-6 TRBV30 CAWSPLSGSPLHF
15 - TRBJ1-5 TRBV6-4 CASSEGTGLNQPQHF
15 few TRBJ1-3 TRBV12-3/TRBV12-4 CAGSADRGTGNTIYF
12 - TRBJ2-4 TRBV7-9 CASSPSKNIQYF
18 few TRBJ1-6 TRBV18 CASSPRDRRFSVVSPLHF
15 few TRBJ2-5 TRBV20-1 CSARGVGEGQETQYF